The T cell receptor (beta chain) under discussion was sequenced for a study of blood T cell repertoires in COVID-19. The CDR3 spans 14 residues. Germline CDR1 and CDR2: SNHLY and FYNNEI. V lost 6 bases and J lost 4; bases outside the gene matches: 2. Method: immunoSEQ multiplex PCR; TCRdb's copy keeps in-frame clones and lacks some. The sample records about 60,000 clones, 75% to 85% being singletons. The receptor comes from a human donor in a cohort sampled during active COVID-19. The specimen was peripheral blood. V is TRBV2 and J is TRBJ2-5; 13 nucleotides agree with TRBD2. CDR3 nucleotide sequence: TGTGCCAGCAGGGGGACTAGCGGGGCAGAGACCCAGTACTTC. Translating it yields CASRGTSGAETQYF.